The rows below give T cell receptor beta chains drawn from one sample of a study of CD8+ T cells in alopecia areata. Repertoires were generated with immunoSEQ multiplex PCR, while TCRdb's copy carries only in-frame clones and drops some. The data show roughly 220,000 clones, around two fifths seen once. The sample was CD4+ T cells sorted from blood, taken around week 30, from a patient treated with tofacitinib. These receptors were taken from a human donor with alopecia areata. Both conserved end residues are part of each CDR3. A D gene is named only where the DNA matches it firmly. Clone size is not always given. Where it is, it says once, few, many or a class for expanded clones.

clone_size	v_call	cdr3_length	j_call	d_call	cdr3_aa	cdr3_nt
few	TRBV5-1	14	TRBJ2-3	-	CASRHQGGTDTQYF	TGCGCCAGCCGGCACCAGGGAGGCACAGATACGCAGTATTTT
-	TRBV30	14	TRBJ1-3	TRBD1	CAWSGTGAGNTIYF	TGTGCCTGGAGCGGGACAGGGGCTGGAAACACCATATATTTT
few	TRBV30	14	TRBJ1-1	-	CAWVHMGVRTEAFF	TGTGCCTGGGTACACATGGGGGTAAGAACTGAAGCTTTCTTT
-	TRBV27	13	TRBJ2-2	TRBD1	CASSPLGTGVLFF	TGTGCCAGCAGTCCCCTCGGGACAGGGGTGTTGTTTTTT
-	TRBV5-1	16	TRBJ2-3	TRBD2	CASSTSAGALTDTQYF	TGCGCCAGCAGCACCTCAGCGGGGGCCCTCACAGATACGCAGTATTTT
many	TRBV2	13	TRBJ2-1	TRBD2	CASRREGPNEQFF	TGTGCCAGCAGGCGGGAGGGTCCCAATGAGCAGTTCTTC
-	TRBV11-2	12	TRBJ2-4	-	CASSLSGDIQYF	TGTGCCAGCAGCTTGTCAGGGGACATTCAGTACTTC
-	TRBV11-2	13	TRBJ2-5	-	CASSFRHQETQYF	TGTGCCAGCAGCTTTCGCCATCAAGAGACCCAGTACTTC
-	TRBV13	13	TRBJ2-7	-	CASRGLMDYEQYF	TGTGCCAGCAGAGGGCTTATGGACTACGAGCAGTACTTC
-	TRBV5-6	11	TRBJ1-2	-	CASSFGVGYTF	TGTGCCAGCAGCTTCGGGGTTGGCTACACCTTC
-	TRBV9	15	TRBJ1-1	-	CASSVGLGLNTEAFF	TGTGCCAGCAGCGTAGGTCTGGGGTTGAACACTGAAGCTTTCTTT
-	TRBV5-4	13	TRBJ1-2	TRBD1	CASSRTGTSGYTF	TGTGCCAGCAGCCGGACAGGGACGAGTGGCTACACCTTC
-	TRBV2	15	TRBJ2-5	TRBD1	CASSLRQGFGETQYF	TGTGCCAGCAGTCTCCGACAGGGGTTCGGAGAGACCCAGTACTTC
once	TRBV7-9	12	TRBJ1-2	TRBD1	CASGPQGAGYTF	TGTGCCAGCGGTCCACAGGGGGCTGGCTACACCTTC
-	TRBV5-1	15	TRBJ1-1	TRBD1	CASSTGTGMNTEAFF	TGCGCCAGCAGCACCGGGACAGGGATGAACACTGAAGCTTTCTTT
many	TRBV2	15	TRBJ2-1	-	CASSEGGYTYNEQFF	TGTGCCAGCAGTGAAGGGGGGTATACCTACAATGAGCAGTTCTTC
-	TRBV7-3	13	TRBJ1-1	-	CASSPQGGLEAFF	TGTGCCAGCAGCCCCCAGGGCGGCTTAGAAGCTTTCTTT
-	TRBV5-1	14	TRBJ2-7	-	CASSLGGISYEQYF	TGCGCCAGCAGCTTAGGAGGGATCTCCTACGAGCAGTACTTC
few	TRBV30	13	TRBJ1-1	-	CAWTEQPNTEAFF	TGTGCCTGGACGGAGCAGCCCAACACTGAAGCTTTCTTT
-	TRBV7-6	14	TRBJ2-2	-	CASSGTSKTGELFF	TGTGCCAGCAGCGGGACCTCCAAGACCGGGGAGCTGTTTTTT
-	TRBV28	14	TRBJ1-2	-	CASSLTSSNYGYTF	TGTGCCAGCAGTTTAACCAGTTCTAACTATGGCTACACCTTC
once	TRBV27	16	TRBJ1-6	-	CASSFGTSSYNSPLHF	TGTGCCAGCAGTTTCGGAACGAGCTCCTATAATTCACCCCTCCACTTT
-	TRBV11-2	12	TRBJ2-5	-	CASSLEFGTQYF	TGTGCCAGCAGCTTAGAGTTCGGGACCCAGTACTTC
-	TRBV7-6	13	TRBJ1-1	-	CASSLRVLTEAFF	TGTGCCAGCAGCTTAAGAGTTCTCACTGAAGCTTTCTTT
many	TRBV6-1	15	TRBJ2-3	TRBD2	CASSDLAGGEDTQYF	TGTGCCAGCAGTGATCTAGCGGGAGGGGAAGATACGCAGTATTTT
many	TRBV6-1	16	TRBJ1-1	TRBD1	CASSEAPGQVNTEAFF	TGTGCCAGCAGTGAAGCCCCGGGACAGGTGAACACTGAAGCTTTCTTT
-	TRBV18	13	TRBJ1-4	-	CASSPTGNEKLFF	TGTGCCAGCTCACCGACGGGGAATGAAAAACTGTTTTTT
few	TRBV2	16	TRBJ1-2	TRBD1	CASTSLRDRGFYGYTF	TGTGCCAGTACAAGCCTCCGGGACAGGGGATTCTATGGCTACACCTTC
few	TRBV6-5	13	TRBJ1-1	-	CASAFQKNTEAFF	TGTGCCAGCGCTTTTCAGAAGAACACTGAAGCTTTCTTT
many	TRBV6-5	13	TRBJ1-4	-	CASSYSSGRKLFF	TGTGCCAGCAGTTACTCCTCCGGCCGAAAACTGTTTTTT
-	TRBV7-3	13	TRBJ2-3	-	CASGMTRADTQYF	TGTGCCAGCGGTATGACTAGAGCAGATACGCAGTATTTT
few	TRBV7-2	16	TRBJ2-1	TRBD2	CASSLHPGLAGGLRFF	TGTGCCAGCAGCCTACATCCGGGACTAGCGGGGGGGCTCCGGTTCTTC
-	TRBV27	14	TRBJ1-1	-	CASMKWASNTEAFF	TGTGCCAGCATGAAGTGGGCCTCGAACACTGAAGCTTTCTTT
-	TRBV2	15	TRBJ2-7	TRBD2	CASSEGLAVTYEQYF	TGTGCCAGCAGTGAAGGACTAGCGGTGACCTACGAGCAGTACTTC
once	TRBV18	14	TRBJ2-7	TRBD1	CASSSTTGGYEQYF	TGTGCCAGCTCATCCACCACAGGGGGTTACGAGCAGTACTTC
few	TRBV11-2	16	TRBJ2-1	TRBD2	CASSPRLAGIYNEQFF	TGTGCCAGCAGCCCAAGACTAGCGGGAATCTACAATGAGCAGTTCTTC
-	TRBV4-1	19	TRBJ1-5	-	CASSQDLWTEIGLNQPQHF	TGCGCCAGCAGCCAAGATTTGTGGACAGAGATTGGACTCAATCAGCCCCAGCATTTT
-	TRBV12-5	16	TRBJ1-1	TRBD1	CASGLGGQDQGTEAFF	TGTGCTAGTGGTTTAGGGGGACAGGATCAAGGCACTGAAGCTTTCTTT
few	TRBV7-3	15	TRBJ2-3	-	CASSQGRTPTDTQYF	TGTGCCAGCAGCCAAGGCCGGACCCCCACAGATACGCAGTATTTT
few	TRBV9	13	TRBJ1-1	-	CASSVLMNTEAFF	TGTGCCAGCAGCGTACTTATGAACACTGAAGCTTTCTTT
-	TRBV27	16	TRBJ2-5	TRBD2	CASSSHGTSEKETQYF	TGTGCCAGCAGTTCACACGGGACTAGCGAAAAAGAGACCCAGTACTTC
-	TRBV19	15	TRBJ2-7	-	CASSTPGRTTYEQYF	TGTGCCAGTAGTACACCCGGCAGGACGACCTACGAGCAGTACTTC
-	TRBV2	14	TRBJ2-5	-	CASSESAGGETQYF	TGTGCCAGCAGTGAAAGTGCCGGGGGAGAGACCCAGTACTTC
-	TRBV7-9	17	TRBJ2-1	TRBD2	CASSLSLAGGQINEQFF	TGTGCCAGCAGCTTAAGTCTAGCGGGGGGCCAAATCAATGAGCAGTTCTTC
-	TRBV29-1	15	TRBJ1-2	TRBD1	CSAIMTGMVGAGYTF	TGCAGCGCTATTATGACAGGGATGGTCGGAGCTGGCTACACCTTC
-	TRBV9	14	TRBJ1-5	-	CASSIDGRNQPQHF	TGTGCCAGCAGTATCGACGGCCGCAATCAGCCCCAGCATTTT
-	TRBV5-1	16	TRBJ2-7	-	CASSLPSGSFGDEQYF	TGCGCCAGCAGCTTGCCGTCAGGGAGTTTTGGAGACGAGCAGTACTTC
-	TRBV5-6	12	TRBJ1-2	-	CASSLLFYGYTF	TGTGCCAGCAGTTTGCTGTTCTATGGCTACACCTTC